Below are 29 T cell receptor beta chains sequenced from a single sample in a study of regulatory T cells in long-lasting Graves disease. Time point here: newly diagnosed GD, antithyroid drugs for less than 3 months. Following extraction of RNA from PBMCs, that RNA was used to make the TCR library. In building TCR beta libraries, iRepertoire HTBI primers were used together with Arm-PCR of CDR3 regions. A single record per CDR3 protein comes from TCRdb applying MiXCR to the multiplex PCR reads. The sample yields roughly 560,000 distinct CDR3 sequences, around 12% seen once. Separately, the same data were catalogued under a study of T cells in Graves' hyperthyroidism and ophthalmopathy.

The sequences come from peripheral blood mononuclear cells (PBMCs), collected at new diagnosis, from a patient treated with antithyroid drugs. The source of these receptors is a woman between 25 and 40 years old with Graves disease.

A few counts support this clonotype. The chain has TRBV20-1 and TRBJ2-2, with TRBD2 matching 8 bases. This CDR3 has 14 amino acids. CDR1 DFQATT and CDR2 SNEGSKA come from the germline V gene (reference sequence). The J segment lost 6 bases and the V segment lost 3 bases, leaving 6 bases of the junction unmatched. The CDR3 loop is CSASLPGGPGELFF. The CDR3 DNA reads TGCAGTGCTAGTTTGCCGGGAGGGCCCGGGGAGCTGTTTTTT.

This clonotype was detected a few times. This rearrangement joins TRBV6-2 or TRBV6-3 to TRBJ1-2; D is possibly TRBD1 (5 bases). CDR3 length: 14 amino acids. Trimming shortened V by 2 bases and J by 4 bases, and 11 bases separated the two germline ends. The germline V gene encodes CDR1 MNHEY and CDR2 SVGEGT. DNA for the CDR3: TGTGCCAGCAGTTACCCCGGGACGGTCTATGGCTACACCTTC. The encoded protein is CASSYPGTVYGYTF.

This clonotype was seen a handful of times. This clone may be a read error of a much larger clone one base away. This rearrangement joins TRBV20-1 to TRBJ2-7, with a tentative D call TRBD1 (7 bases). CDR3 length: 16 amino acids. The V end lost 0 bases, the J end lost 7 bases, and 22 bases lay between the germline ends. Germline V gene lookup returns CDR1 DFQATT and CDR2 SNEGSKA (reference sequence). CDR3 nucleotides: TGCAGTGCTAGAGATCCCGGAGGGGGCTCCTACAATGAGCAGTACTTC. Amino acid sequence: CSARDPGGGSYNEQYF.

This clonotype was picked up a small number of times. In DNA form, the CDR3 reads TGTGCCACCAGCAGAGGCCGCTCTGGGGCCAACGTCCTGACTTTC. This translates into CATSRGRSGANVLTF. The V and J genes are TRBV15 and TRBJ2-6; D is unresolved. The V gene lost 1 base and the J gene lost 0 bases, with 4 bases spanning the gap. Germline assignment: CDR1 LNHNV and CDR2 YYDKDF (reference sequence). The CDR3 runs 15 residues.

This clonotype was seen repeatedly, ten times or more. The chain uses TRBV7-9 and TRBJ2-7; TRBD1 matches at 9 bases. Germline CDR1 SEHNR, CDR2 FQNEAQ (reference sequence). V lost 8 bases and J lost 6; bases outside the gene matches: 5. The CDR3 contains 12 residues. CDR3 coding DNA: TGTGCCAGCGGACAGGGGTATCTCGAGCAGTACTTC. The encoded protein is CASGQGYLEQYF.

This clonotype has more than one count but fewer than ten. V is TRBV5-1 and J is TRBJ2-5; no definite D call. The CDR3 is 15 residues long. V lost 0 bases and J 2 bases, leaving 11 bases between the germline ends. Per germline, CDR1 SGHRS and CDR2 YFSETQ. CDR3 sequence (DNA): TGCGCCAGCAGCTTGGGAGAAGTTACTCAAGAGACCCAGTACTTC. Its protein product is CASSLGEVTQETQYF. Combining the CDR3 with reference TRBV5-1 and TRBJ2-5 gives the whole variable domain KAGVTQTPRYLIKTRGQQVTLSCSPISGHRSVSWYQQTPGQGLQFLFEYFSETQRNKGNFPGRFSGRQFSNSRSEMNVSTLELGDSALYLCASSLGEVTQETQYFGPGTRLLVL.

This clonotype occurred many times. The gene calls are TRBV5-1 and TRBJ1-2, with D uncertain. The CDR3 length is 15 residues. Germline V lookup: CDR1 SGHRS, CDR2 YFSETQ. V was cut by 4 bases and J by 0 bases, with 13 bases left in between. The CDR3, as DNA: TGCGCCAGCAGCCAACAGCCCACAACTAACTATGGCTACACCTTC. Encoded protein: CASSQQPTTNYGYTF.

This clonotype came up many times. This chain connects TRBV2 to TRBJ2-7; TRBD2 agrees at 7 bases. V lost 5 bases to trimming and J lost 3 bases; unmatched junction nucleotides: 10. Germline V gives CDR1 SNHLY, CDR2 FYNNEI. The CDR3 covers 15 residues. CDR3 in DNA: TGTGCCAGCAGTCGGGAGGCTAGCGGAAACTACGAGCAGTACTTC. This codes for CASSREASGNYEQYF. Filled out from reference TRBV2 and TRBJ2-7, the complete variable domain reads EPEVTQTPSHQVTQMGQEVILRCVPISNHLYFYWYRQILGQKVEFLVSFYNNEISEKSEIFDDQFSVERPDGSNFTLKIRSTKLEDSAMYFCASSREASGNYEQYFGPGTRLTVT.

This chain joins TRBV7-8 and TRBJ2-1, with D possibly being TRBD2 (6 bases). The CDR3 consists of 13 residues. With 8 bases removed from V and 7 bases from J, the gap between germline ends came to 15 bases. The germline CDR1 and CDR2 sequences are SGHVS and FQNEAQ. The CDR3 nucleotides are TGTGCCAGCGTCGGAGGGCCAAGGAATGAGCAGTTCTTC. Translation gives CASVGGPRNEQFF.

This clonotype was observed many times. The CDR3 loop is CASSLYPSQVGIKWGRVGYTF. CDR3 nucleotides: TGTGCCAGCAGTTTATACCCCAGTCAGGTGGGGATAAAGTGGGGAAGAGTTGGCTACACCTTC. The V and J genes are TRBV28 and TRBJ1-2, with no clear D. Germline values: CDR1 MDHEN, CDR2 SYDVKM. V lost 1 base, J lost 7 bases, and 34 bases lay in between. The CDR3 length is 21 residues.

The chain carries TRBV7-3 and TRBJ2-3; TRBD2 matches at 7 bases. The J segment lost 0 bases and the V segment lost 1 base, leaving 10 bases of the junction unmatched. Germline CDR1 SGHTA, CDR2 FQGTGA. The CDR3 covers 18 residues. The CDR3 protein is CASSLSFLAETSTDTQYF. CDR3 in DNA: TGTGCCAGCAGCTTAAGTTTCCTAGCGGAGACTAGCACAGATACGCAGTATTTT.

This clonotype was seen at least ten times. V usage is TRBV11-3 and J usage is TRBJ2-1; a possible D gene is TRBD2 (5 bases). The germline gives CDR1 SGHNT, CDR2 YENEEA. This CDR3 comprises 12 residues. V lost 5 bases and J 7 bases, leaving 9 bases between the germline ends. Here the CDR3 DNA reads TGTGCCAGCAGCGCTAGAGGGAATGAGCAGTTCTTC. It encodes CASSARGNEQFF.

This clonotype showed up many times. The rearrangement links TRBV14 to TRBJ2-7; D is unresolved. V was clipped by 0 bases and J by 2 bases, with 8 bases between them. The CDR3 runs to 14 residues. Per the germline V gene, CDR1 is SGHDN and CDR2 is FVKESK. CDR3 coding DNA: TGTGCCAGCAGCCAAGAACACCCAGCCTACGAGCAGTACTTC. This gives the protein CASSQEHPAYEQYF.

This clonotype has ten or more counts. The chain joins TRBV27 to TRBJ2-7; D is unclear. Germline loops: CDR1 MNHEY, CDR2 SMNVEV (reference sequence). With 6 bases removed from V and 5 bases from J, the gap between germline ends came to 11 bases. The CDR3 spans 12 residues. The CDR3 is CASSLGQNEQYF. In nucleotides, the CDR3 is TGTGCCAGCAGCTTGGGTCAGAACGAGCAGTACTTC.

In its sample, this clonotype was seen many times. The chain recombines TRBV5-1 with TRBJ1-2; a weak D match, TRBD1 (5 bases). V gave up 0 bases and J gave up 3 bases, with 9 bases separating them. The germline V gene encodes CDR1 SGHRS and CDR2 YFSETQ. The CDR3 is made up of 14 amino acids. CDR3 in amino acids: CASSLGQTDYGYTF. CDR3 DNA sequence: TGCGCCAGCAGCTTGGGACAGACCGACTATGGCTACACCTTC.

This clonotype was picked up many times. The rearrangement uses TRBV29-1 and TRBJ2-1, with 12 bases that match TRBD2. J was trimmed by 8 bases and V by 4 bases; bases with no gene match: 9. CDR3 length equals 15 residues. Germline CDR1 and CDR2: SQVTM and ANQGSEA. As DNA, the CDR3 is TGCAGCGTTGCAAGGACTAGCGGGAATTTCGATGAGCAGTTCTTC. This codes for CSVARTSGNFDEQFF.

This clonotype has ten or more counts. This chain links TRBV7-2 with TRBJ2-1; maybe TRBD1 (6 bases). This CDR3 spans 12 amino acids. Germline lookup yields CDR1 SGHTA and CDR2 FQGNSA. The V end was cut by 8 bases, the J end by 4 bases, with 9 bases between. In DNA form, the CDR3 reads TGTGCCAGCGGGGGCCTATACAATGAGCAGTTCTTC. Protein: CASGGLYNEQFF.

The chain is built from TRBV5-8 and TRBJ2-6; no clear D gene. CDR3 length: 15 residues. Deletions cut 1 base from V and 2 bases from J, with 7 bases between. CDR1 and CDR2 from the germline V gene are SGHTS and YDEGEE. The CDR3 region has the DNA TGTGCCAGCAGCTTGCGATGGGCTGGGGCCAACGTCCTGACTTTC. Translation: CASSLRWAGANVLTF.

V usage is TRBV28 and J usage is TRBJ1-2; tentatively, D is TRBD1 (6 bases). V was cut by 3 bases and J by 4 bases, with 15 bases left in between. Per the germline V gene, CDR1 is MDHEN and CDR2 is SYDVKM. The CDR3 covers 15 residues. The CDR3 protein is CASSFGGETVYGYTF. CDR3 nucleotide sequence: TGTGCCAGCAGTTTCGGGGGCGAGACAGTCTATGGCTACACCTTC.

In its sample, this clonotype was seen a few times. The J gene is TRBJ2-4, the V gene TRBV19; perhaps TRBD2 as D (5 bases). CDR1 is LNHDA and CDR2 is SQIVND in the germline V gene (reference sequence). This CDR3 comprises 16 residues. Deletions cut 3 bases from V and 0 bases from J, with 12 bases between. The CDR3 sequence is CASSIWSSVAKNIQYF. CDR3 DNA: TGTGCCAGTAGTATCTGGAGTAGCGTAGCCAAAAACATTCAGTACTTC.

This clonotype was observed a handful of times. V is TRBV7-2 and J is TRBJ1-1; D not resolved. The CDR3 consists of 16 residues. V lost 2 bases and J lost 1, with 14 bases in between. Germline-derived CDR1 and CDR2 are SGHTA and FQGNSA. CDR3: CASSLFHWRGNTEAFF. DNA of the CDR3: TGTGCCAGCAGCTTATTTCACTGGCGAGGGAACACTGAAGCTTTCTTT.

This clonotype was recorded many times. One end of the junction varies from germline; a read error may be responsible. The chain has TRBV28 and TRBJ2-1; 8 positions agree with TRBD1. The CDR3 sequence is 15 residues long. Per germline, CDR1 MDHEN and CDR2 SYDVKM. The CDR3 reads CASSLGQALYDEQFF. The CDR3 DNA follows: TGTGCCAGCAGTCTGGGACAGGCCCTCTACGATGAGCAGTTCTTC.

CDR3: CSVEGGVPYGYTF. CDR3 in DNA: TGCAGCGTTGAAGGTGGGGTCCCCTATGGCTACACCTTC. V usage is TRBV29-1 and J usage is TRBJ1-2; D call uncertain. V lost 1 base to trimming and J lost 4 bases, with 10 bases between them. The germline V gene encodes CDR1 SQVTM and CDR2 ANQGSEA. There are 13 residues in the CDR3. The whole variable domain, remainder taken from reference TRBV29-1 and TRBJ1-2, is SAVISQKPSRDICQRGTSLTIQCQVDSQVTMMFWYRQQPGQSLTLIATANQGSEATYESGFVIDKFPISRPNLTFSTLTVSNMSPEDSSIYLCSVEGGVPYGYTFGSGTRLTVV.

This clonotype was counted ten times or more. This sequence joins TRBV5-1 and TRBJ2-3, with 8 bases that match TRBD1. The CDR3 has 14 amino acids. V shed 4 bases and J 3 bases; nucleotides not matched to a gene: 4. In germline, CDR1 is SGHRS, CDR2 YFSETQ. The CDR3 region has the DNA TGCGCCAGCAGCCACGACAGGGGAACAGATACGCAGTATTTT. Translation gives CASSHDRGTDTQYF.

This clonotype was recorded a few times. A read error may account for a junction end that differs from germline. For the CDR3, the DNA is TGCAGCGTAGAAGGACTAGCGGGAGGAGAGCAGTTCTTC. Translation: CSVEGLAGGEQFF. The V and J genes are TRBV29-1 and TRBJ2-1; 14 nucleotides match TRBD2. Germline-derived CDR1 and CDR2 are SQVTM and ANQGSEA. The CDR3 contains 13 residues.

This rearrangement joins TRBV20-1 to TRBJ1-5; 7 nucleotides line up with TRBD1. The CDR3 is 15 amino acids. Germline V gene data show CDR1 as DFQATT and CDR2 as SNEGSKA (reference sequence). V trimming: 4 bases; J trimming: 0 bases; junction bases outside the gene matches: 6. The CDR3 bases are TGCAGTGCTATTAGCAGGGGGGGTAGCAATCAGCCCCAGCATTTT. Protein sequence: CSAISRGGSNQPQHF.

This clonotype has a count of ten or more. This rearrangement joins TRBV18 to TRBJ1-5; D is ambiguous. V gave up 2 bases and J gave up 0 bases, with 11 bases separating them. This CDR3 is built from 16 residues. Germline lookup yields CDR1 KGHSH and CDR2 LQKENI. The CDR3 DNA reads TGTGCCAGCTCACCAACAGCTCTTTATAGCAATCAGCCCCAGCATTTT. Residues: CASSPTALYSNQPQHF.

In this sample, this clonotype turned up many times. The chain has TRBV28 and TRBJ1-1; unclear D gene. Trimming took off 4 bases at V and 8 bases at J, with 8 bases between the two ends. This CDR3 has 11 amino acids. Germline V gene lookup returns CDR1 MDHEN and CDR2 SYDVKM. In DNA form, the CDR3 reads TGTGCCAGCAGTTCCGGAATAGAAGCTTTCTTT. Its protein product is CASSSGIEAFF.

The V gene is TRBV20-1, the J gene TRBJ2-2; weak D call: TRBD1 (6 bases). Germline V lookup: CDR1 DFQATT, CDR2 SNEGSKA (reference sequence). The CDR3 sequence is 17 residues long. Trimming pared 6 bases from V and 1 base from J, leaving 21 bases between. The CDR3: CSAGPLIRDKNTGELFF. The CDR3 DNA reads TGCAGTGCCGGGCCCCTTATTCGGGACAAGAACACCGGGGAGCTGTTTTTT.